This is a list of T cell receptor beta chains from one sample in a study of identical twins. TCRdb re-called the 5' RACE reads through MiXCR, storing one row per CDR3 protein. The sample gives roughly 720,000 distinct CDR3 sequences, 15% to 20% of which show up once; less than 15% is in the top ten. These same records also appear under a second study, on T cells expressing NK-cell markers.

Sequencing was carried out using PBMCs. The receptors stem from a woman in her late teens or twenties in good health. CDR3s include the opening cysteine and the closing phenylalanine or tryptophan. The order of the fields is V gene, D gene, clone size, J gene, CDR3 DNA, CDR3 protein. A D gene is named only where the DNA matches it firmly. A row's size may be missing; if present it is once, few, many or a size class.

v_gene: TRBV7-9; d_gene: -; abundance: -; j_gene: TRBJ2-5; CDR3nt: TGTGCCAGCAGCTTAGCCTCGGACGGAAAAGAGACCCAGTACTTC; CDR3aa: CASSLASDGKETQYF
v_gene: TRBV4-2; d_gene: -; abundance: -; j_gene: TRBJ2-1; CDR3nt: TGTGCCAGCAGCCAAGACAGACTAGGGGCCTACAATGAGCAGTTCTTC; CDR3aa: CASSQDRLGAYNEQFF
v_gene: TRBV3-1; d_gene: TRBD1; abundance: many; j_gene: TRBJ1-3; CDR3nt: TGTGCCAGCAGCTTTGGACAGGGCTCTGGAAACACCATATATTTT; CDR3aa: CASSFGQGSGNTIYF
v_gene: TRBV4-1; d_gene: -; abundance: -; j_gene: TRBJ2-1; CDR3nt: TGCGCCAGCAGCCAAACCAGGGCCCATGGTAATGAGCAGTTCTTC; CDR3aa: CASSQTRAHGNEQFF
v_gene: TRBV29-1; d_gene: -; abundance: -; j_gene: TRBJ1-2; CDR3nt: TGCAGCGGTCGAGGGGGGGCAGTTCGGGGAGGCTACACCTTC; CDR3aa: CSGRGGAVRGGYTF
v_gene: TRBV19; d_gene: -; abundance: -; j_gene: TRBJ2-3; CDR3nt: TGTGCCAGTAGTCTTAGAGCCACAGATACGCAGTATTTT; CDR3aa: CASSLRATDTQYF
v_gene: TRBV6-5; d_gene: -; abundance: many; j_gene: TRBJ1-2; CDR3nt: TGTGCCAGCAGTTGGACGGGGAACTATGGCTACACCTTC; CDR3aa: CASSWTGNYGYTF
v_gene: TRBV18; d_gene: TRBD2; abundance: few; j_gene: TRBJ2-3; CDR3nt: TGTGCCAGCTCACCACCTGAGCGCGGGAGCCTTAACACAGATACGCAGTATTTT; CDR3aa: CASSPPERGSLNTDTQYF
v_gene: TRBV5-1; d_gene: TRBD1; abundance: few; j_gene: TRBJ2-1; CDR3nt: TGCGCCAGCAGTTTGGGGTTAGGGACAGGGAACCATGAGCAGTTCTTC; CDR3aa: CASSLGLGTGNHEQFF
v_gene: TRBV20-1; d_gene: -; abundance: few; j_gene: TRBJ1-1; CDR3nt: TGCAGTGCTTACGGCCGGGAGGACACTGAAGCTTTCTTT; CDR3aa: CSAYGREDTEAFF
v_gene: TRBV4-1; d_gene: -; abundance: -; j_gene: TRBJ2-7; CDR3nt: TGCGCCAGCAGCCAAGAATTCCCCTTCTACTCCTACGAGCAGTACTTC; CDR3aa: CASSQEFPFYSYEQYF
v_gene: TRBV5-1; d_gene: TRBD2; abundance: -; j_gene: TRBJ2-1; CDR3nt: TGCGCCAGCAGCTTCAGCGGGGGTCATTACAATGAGCAGTTCTTC; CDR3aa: CASSFSGGHYNEQFF
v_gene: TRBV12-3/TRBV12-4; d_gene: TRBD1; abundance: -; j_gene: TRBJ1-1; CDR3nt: TGTGCCAGCCTCCGGGACAGGGGGATCATGAACACTGAAGCTTTCTTT; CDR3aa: CASLRDRGIMNTEAFF
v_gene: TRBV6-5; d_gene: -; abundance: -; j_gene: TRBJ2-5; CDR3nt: TGTGCCAGCAGTTGGGCGAGCGAGGGGGAGACCCAGTACTTC; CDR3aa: CASSWASEGETQYF
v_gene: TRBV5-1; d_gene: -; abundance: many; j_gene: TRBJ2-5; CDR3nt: TGCGCCAGCTCCACCCAAGGCGGAGAGACCCAGTACTTC; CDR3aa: CASSTQGGETQYF
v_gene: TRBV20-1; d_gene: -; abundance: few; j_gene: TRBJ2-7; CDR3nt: TGCAGTGCTAGAGAACAGGGAAGGATCCACGAGCAGTACTTC; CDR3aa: CSAREQGRIHEQYF
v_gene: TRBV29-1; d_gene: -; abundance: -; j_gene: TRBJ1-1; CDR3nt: TGCAGCGTTGATCCGGGAGGCACTGAAGCTTTCTTT; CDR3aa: CSVDPGGTEAFF
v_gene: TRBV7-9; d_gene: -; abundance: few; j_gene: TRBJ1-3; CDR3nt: TGTGCCAGCAGCTTCGGCAGGGATGGAAACACCATATATTTT; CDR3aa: CASSFGRDGNTIYF
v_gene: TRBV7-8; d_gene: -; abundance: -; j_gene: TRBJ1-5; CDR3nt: TGTGCCAGCAGCCCCATGAGGTCAGGGGATCAGCCCCAGCATTTT; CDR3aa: CASSPMRSGDQPQHF
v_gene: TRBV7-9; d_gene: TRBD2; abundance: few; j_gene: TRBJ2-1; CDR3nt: TGTGCCAGCAGCTTACGCATGACGGCGGGAGGGGGGAATGAGCAGTTCTTC; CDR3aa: CASSLRMTAGGGNEQFF
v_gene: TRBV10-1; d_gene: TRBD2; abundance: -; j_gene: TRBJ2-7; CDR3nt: TGCGCCAGCCCACTTTTACTAGCGGGGAGCTCCTACGAGCAGTACTTC; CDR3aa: CASPLLLAGSSYEQYF
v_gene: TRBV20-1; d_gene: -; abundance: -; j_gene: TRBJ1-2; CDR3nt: TGCAGTGCTACAGACGGTAAAGGCTACACCTTC; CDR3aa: CSATDGKGYTF
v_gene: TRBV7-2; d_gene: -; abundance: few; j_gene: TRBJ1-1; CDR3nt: TGTGCCAGCAAACCTGAAGGGAGTTGGACTGAAGCTTTCTTT; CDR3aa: CASKPEGSWTEAFF
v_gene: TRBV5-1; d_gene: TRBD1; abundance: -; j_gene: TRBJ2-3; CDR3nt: TGCGCCAGCAGCTTGGCCGTCGCAGGGGGAATTATCGGGAAAGGGGATACGCAGTATTTT; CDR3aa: CASSLAVAGGIIGKGDTQYF
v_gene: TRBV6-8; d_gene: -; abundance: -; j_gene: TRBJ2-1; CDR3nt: TGTGCCAGCAGCCCCAGGGACGCCGATGAGCAGTTCTTC; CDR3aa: CASSPRDADEQFF
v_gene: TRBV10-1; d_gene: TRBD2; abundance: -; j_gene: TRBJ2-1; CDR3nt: TGCGCCAGCAGTGGACTAGCGGGAAGGCATGAGCAGTTCTTC; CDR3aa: CASSGLAGRHEQFF
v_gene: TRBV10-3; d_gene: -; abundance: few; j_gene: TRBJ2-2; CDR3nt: TGTGCCATCAGTGGGATGGACTCAAGGGACACCGGGGAGCTGTTTTTT; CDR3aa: CAISGMDSRDTGELFF
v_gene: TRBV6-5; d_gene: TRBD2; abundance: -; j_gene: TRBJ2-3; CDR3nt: TGTGCCAGCAGTTACTTGCGCGGGGGGCGTCCAGATACGCAGTATTTT; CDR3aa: CASSYLRGGRPDTQYF
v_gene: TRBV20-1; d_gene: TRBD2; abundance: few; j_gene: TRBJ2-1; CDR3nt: TGCAGTGCTAACGGGGGGACGGGTGAGCAGTTCTTC; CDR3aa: CSANGGTGEQFF
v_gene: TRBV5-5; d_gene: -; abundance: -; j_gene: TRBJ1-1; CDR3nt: TGTGCCAGCAGCTTTTCGGGGGAGGAAGCTTTCTTT; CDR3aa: CASSFSGEEAFF
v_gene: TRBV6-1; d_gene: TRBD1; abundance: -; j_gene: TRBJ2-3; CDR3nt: TGTGCCAGCAGTGAAAGGGACAGTTTCGGCACAGATACGCAGTATTTT; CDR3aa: CASSERDSFGTDTQYF
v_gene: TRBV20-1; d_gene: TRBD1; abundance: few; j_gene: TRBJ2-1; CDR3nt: TGCAGTGCTAGCAGAGGGGGCGCCTCGTACAATGAGCAGTTCTTC; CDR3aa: CSASRGGASYNEQFF
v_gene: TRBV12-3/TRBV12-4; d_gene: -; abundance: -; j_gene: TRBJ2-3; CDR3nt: TGTGCCAGCAGTCAGATAGCTACGCAGTATTTT; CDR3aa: CASSQIATQYF
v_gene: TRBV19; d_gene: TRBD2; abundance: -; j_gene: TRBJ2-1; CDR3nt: TGTGCCATAGGGCTAGCGGGAGTCAATGAGCAGTTCTTC; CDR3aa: CAIGLAGVNEQFF
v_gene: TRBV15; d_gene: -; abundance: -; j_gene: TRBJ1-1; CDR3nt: TGTGCCACCAGCAGAGAAGGGTGGAACACTGAAGCTTTCTTT; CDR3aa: CATSREGWNTEAFF
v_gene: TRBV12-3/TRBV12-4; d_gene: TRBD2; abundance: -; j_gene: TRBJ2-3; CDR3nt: TGTGCCACCGGGGGGGCGGGAGATACGCAGTATTTT; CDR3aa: CATGGAGDTQYF
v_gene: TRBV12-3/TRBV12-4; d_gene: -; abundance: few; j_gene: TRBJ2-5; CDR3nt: TGTGCCAGCAGTTCAGCCCCACCAGGGGACCAGACCCAGTACTTC; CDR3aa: CASSSAPPGDQTQYF
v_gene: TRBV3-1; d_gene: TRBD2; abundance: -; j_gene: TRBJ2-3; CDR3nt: TGTGCCAGCAGCCAGAGTAGCGGGGGCCAATATACGCAGTATTTT; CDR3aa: CASSQSSGGQYTQYF
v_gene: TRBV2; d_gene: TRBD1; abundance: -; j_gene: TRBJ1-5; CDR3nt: TGTGCCAGCAGTGGAGGGACAGGGCTTCCGCCCCAGCATTTT; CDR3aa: CASSGGTGLPPQHF
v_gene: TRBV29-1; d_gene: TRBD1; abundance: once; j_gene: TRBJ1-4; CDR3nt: TGCAGCGCAGCATCCGGGACAGCAGTGGAAAAACTGTTTTTT; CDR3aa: CSAASGTAVEKLFF
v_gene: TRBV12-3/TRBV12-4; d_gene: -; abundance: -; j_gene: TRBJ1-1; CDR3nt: TGTGCCAGCACCCTAGGGGGGATCGAAGCTTTCTTT; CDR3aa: CASTLGGIEAFF
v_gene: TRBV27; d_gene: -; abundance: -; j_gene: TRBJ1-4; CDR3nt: TGTGCCAGCAGGGGGTTTAATGAAAAACTGTTTTTT; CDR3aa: CASRGFNEKLFF
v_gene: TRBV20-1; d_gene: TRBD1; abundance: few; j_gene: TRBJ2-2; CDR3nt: TGCAGTGCTAGCGGACAGGTCCCCGGGGAGCTGTTTTTT; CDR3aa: CSASGQVPGELFF
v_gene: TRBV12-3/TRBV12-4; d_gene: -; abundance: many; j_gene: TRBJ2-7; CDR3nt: TGTGCCAGCAGTTTAACGGGGGTATACGAGCAGTACTTC; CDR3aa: CASSLTGVYEQYF
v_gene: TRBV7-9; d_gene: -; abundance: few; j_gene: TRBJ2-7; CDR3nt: TGTGCCAGCAGCATCACTTCGACAGGACGAACCTACGAGCAGTACTTC; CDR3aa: CASSITSTGRTYEQYF
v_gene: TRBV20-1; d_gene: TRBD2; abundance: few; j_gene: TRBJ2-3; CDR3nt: TGCAGTCTCGGACTAGCGGGGGGCACAGATACGCAGTATTTT; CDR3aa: CSLGLAGGTDTQYF
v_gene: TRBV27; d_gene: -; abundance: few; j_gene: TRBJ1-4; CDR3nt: TGTGCCAGCGTTGGCGGTGCCAATGAAAAACTGTTTTTT; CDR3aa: CASVGGANEKLFF
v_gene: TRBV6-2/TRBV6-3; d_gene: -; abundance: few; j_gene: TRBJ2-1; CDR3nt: TGTGCCAGCAGCACCCGGGACTCAAGCTCCTACAATGAGCAGTTCTTC; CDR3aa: CASSTRDSSSYNEQFF
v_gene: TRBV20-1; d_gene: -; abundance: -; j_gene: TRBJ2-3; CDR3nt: TGCAGTGCTGCCGACAGTCAATCTAGCACAGATACGCAGTATTTT; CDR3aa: CSAADSQSSTDTQYF
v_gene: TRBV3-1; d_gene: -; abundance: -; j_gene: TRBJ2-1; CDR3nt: TGTGCCAGCAGCCGTGGGGCTAGCCTTGAGCAGTTCTTC; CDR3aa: CASSRGASLEQFF
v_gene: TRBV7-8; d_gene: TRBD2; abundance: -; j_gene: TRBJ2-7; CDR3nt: TGTGCCAGCAGCTTAGAGTTGGCTAGCGGGAGGACCTACGAGCAGTACTTC; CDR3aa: CASSLELASGRTYEQYF
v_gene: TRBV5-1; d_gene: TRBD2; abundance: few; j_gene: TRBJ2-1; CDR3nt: TGCGCCAGCAGCTACGAAAGCGGGGACAATGAGCAGTTCTTC; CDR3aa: CASSYESGDNEQFF
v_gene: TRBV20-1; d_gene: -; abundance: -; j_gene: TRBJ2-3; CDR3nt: TGCAGTGCAAACCTGGGAAAAACTAGCACAGATACGCAGTATTTT; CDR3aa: CSANLGKTSTDTQYF
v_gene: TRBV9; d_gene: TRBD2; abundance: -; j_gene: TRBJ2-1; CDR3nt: TGTGCCAGCAGCGTAGATTTGCGGCTAGCGGGGCCTTGGGAGCAGTTCTTC; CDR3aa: CASSVDLRLAGPWEQFF
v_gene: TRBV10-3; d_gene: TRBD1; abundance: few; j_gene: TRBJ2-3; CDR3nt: TGTGCCATCAGTGACGGGACAGGGGGTCCCGATACGCAGTATTTT; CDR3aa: CAISDGTGGPDTQYF
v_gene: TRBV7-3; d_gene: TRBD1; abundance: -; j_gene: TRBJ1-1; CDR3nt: TGTGCCAGCAGCCCCACAGGGGCAACTGAAGCTTTCTTT; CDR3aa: CASSPTGATEAFF
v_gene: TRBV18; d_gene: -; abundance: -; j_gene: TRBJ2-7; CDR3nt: TGTGCCAGCTCACCACCCGGCAGGGGGGACCACGAGCAGTACTTC; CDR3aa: CASSPPGRGDHEQYF
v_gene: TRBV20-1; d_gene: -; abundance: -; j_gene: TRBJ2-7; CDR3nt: TGCAGTGCTAAGAGGGACCGTGGCCACGAGCAGTACTTC; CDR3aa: CSAKRDRGHEQYF